This T cell receptor (beta chain) was found in a study of blood T cell repertoires in COVID-19. At the level of the study: The origin of the acute and convalescent COVID-19 samples was the United States, Italy and Spain.

Original methodology: It was from reference gene primer amplification that nucleated cell counts were estimated. Using immunoSEQ multiplex PCR, the repertoire was profiled, and TCRdb retains in-frame clones only, with some absent. Clone size and V and J calls were adopted from that table, with D and trimming inferred from the DNA. The sample has around 250,000 clones; about 80% are singletons. Ages ranged from roughly 18 to 95 years, with residence in 24 US areas. Trimming took 5 bases from V and 3 from J; bases not matched to a gene: 10. Germline CDR1 SGHRS, CDR2 YFSETQ. CDR3 length: 15 amino acids. Material for sequencing was PBMCs or T cells enriched from blood (not recorded which). The sequence was collected from a man aged 35 to 55 who had recovered from COVID-19. The chain carries TRBV5-1 and TRBJ2-5; 7 bases agree with TRBD1. This chain's CDR3 is CASSSTGNVEETQYF. The CDR3 DNA follows: TGCGCCAGCAGTTCGACAGGGAATGTAGAAGAGACCCAGTACTTC.